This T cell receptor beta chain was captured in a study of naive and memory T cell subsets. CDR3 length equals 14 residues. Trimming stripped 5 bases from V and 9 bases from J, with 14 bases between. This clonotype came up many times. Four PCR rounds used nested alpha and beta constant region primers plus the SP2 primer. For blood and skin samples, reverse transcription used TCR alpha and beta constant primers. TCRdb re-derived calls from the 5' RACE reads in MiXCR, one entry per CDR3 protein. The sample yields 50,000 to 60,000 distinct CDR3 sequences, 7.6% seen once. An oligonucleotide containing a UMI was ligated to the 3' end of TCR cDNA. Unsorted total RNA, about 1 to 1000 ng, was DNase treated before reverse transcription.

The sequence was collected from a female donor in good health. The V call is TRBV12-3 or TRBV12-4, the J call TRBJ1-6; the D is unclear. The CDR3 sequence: CASSLVPPGSPLHF. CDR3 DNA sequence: TGTGCCAGCAGTCTGGTCCCCCCCGGTTCACCCCTCCACTTT.